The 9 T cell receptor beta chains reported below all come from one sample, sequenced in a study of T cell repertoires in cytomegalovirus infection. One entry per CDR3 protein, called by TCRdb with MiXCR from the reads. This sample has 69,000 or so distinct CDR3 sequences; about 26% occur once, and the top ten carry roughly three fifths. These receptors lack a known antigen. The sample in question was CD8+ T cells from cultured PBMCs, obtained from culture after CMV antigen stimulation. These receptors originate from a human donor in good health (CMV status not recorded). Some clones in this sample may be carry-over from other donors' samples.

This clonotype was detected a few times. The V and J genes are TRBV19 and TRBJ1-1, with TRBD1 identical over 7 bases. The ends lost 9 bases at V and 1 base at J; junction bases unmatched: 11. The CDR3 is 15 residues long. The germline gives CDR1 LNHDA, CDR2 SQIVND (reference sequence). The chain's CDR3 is CARDPGGRGNTEAFF. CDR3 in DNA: TGTGCCAGAGACCCAGGGGGACGGGGGAACACTGAAGCTTTCTTT. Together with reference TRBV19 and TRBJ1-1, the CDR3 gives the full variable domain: DGGITQSPKYLFRKEGQNVTLSCEQNLNHDAMYWYRQDPGQGLRLIYYSQIVNDFQKGDIAEGYSVSREKKESFPLTVTSAQKNPTAFYLCARDPGGRGNTEAFFGQGTRLTVV.

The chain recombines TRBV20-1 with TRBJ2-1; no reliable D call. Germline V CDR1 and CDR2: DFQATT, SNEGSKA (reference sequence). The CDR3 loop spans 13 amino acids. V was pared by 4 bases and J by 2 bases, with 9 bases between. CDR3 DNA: TGCAGTGCTAAGAAGGTAACCTACAATGAGCAGTTCTTC. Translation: CSAKKVTYNEQFF.

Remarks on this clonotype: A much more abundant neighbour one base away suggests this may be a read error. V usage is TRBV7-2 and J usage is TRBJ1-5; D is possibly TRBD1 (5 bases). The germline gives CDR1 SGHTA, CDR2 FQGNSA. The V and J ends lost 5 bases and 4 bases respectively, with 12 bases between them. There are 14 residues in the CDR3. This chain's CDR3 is CTSSTPGGNQPQHF. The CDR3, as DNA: TGTACCAGCAGCACCCCGGGGGGTAATCAGCCCCAGCATTTT.

The CDR3 is CASSFGEKAYEQYF. The CDR3 DNA is TGTGCCAGCAGCTTTGGTGAAAAGGCCTACGAGCAGTACTTC. This chain connects TRBV7-9 to TRBJ2-7; no clear D gene. Germline-derived CDR1 and CDR2 are SEHNR and FQNEAQ (reference sequence). V lost 3 bases and J lost 2, with 11 bases in between. This CDR3 is built from 14 residues.

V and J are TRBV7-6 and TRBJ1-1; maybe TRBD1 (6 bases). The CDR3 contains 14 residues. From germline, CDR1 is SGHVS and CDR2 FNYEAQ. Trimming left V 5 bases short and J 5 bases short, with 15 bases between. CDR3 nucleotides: TGTGCCAGCAGCCCAGGGGTGGTGGGGACTGAAGCTTTCTTT. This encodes CASSPGVVGTEAFF.

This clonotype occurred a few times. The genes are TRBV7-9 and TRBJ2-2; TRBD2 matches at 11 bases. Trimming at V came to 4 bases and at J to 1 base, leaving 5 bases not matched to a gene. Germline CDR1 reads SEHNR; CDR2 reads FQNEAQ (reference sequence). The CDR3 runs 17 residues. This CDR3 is CASSSFLAGGNTGELFF. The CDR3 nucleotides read TGTGCCAGCAGCTCCTTTCTAGCGGGAGGGAACACCGGGGAGCTGTTTTTT.

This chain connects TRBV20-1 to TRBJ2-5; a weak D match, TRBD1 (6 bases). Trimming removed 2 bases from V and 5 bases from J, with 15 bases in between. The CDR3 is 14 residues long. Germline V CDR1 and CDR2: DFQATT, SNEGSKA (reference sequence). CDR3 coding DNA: TGCAGTGCTAGATGGGATCCAGGGGTCGAGACCCAGTACTTC. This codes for CSARWDPGVETQYF.

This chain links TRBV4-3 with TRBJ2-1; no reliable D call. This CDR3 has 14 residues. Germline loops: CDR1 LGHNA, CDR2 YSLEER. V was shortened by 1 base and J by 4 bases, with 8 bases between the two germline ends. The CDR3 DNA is TGCGCCAGCAGCCAAGCTACTGATTACAATGAGCAGTTCTTC. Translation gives CASSQATDYNEQFF.

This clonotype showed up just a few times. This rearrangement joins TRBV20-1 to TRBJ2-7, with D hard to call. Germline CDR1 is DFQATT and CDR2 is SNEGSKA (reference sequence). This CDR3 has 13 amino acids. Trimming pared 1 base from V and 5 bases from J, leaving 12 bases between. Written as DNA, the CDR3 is TGCAGTGCTAGAGCGGCTAGTCCCAACGAGCAGTACTTC. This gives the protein CSARAASPNEQYF.